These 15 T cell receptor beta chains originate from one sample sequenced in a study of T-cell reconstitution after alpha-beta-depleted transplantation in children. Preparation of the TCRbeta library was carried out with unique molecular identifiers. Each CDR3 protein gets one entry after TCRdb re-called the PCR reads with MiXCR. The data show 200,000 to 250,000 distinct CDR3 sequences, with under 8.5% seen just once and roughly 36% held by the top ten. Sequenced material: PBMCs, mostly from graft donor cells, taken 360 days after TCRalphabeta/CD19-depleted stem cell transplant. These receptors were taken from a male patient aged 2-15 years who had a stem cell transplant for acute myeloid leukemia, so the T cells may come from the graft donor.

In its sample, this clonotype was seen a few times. CDR3 bases: TGTGCCATCAGTGGAGTCGGGCGGGCGAACACTGAAGCTTTCTTT. The encoded protein is CAISGVGRANTEAFF. The gene calls are TRBV10-3 and TRBJ1-1; no firm D call. CDR1 ENHRY and CDR2 SYGVKD come from the germline V gene. This CDR3 contains 15 residues. Trimming pared 4 bases from V and 1 base from J, leaving 13 bases between.

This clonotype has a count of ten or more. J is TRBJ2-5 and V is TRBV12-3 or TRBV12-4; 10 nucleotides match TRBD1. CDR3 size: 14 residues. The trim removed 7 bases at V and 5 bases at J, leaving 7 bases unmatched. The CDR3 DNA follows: TGTGCCAGCACCAGACAGGGGGCCAGGGAGACCCAGTACTTC. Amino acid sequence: CASTRQGARETQYF.

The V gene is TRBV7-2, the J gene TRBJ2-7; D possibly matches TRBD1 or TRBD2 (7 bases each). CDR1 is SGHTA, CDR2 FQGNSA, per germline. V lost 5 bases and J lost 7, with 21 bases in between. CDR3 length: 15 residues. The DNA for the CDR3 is TGTGCCAGCAGCCCCGGCAGGGGGGGCTTTGGGGAGCAGTACTTC. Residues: CASSPGRGGFGEQYF.

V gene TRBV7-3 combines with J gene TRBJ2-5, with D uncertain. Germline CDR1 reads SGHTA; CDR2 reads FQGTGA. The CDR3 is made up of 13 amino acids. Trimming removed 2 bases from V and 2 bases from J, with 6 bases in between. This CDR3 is CASSLSNQETQYF. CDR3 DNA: TGTGCCAGCAGCTTATCGAATCAAGAGACCCAGTACTTC.

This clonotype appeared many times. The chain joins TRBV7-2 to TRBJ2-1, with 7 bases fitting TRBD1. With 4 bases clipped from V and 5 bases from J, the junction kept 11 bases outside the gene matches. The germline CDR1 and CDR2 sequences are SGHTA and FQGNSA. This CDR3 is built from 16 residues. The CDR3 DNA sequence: TGTGCCAGCAGCTCCTTTGGGACAGTTGCTAACAATGAGCAGTTCTTC. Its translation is CASSSFGTVANNEQFF.

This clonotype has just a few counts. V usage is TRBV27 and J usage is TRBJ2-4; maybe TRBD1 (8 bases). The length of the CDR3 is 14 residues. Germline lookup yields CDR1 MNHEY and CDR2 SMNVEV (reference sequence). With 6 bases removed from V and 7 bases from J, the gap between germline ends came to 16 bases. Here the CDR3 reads CASRLGQGGNIQYF. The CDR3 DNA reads TGTGCCAGCAGACTCGGACAGGGAGGGAACATTCAGTACTTC.

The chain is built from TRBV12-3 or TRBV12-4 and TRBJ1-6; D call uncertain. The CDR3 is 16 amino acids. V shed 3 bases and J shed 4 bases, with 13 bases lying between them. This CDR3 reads CASSFPLGGYNSPLHF. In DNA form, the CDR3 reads TGTGCCAGCAGTTTTCCTTTGGGCGGGTATAATTCACCCCTCCACTTT.

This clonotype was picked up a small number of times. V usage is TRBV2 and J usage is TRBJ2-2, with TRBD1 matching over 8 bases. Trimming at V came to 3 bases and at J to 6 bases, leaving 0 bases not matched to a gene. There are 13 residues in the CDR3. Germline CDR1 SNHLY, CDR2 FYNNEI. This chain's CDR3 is CASSDRGPGELFF. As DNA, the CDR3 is TGTGCCAGCAGTGACAGGGGGCCCGGGGAGCTGTTTTTT. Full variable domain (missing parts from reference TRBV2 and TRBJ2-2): EPEVTQTPSHQVTQMGQEVILRCVPISNHLYFYWYRQILGQKVEFLVSFYNNEISEKSEIFDDQFSVERPDGSNFTLKIRSTKLEDSAMYFCASSDRGPGELFFGEGSRLTVL.

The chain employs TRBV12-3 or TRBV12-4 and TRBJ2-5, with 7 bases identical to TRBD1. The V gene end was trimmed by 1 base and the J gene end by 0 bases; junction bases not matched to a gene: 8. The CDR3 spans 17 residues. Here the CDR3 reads CASSLGAPQGYQETQYF. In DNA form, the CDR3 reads TGTGCCAGCAGTTTAGGGGCCCCACAGGGGTACCAAGAGACCCAGTACTTC.

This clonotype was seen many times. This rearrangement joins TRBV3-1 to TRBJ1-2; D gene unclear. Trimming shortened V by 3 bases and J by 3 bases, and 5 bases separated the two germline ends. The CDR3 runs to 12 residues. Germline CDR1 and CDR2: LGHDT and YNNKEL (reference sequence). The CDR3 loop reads CASSQADYGYTF. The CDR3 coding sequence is TGTGCCAGCAGCCAGGCCGACTATGGCTACACCTTC. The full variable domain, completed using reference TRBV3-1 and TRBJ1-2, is DTAVSQTPKYLVTQMGNDKSIKCEQNLGHDTMYWYKQDSKKFLKIMFSYNNKELIINETVPNRFSPKSPDKAHLNLHINSLELGDSAVYFCASSQADYGYTFGSGTRLTVV.

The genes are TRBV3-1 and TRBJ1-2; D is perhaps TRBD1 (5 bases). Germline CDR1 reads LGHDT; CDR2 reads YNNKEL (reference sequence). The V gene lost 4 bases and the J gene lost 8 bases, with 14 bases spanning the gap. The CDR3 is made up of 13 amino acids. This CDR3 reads CASSPQQGDGYTF. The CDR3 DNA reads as TGTGCCAGCAGCCCCCAACAAGGGGACGGCTACACCTTC. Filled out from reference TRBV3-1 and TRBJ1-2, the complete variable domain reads DTAVSQTPKYLVTQMGNDKSIKCEQNLGHDTMYWYKQDSKKFLKIMFSYNNKELIINETVPNRFSPKSPDKAHLNLHINSLELGDSAVYFCASSPQQGDGYTFGSGTRLTVV.

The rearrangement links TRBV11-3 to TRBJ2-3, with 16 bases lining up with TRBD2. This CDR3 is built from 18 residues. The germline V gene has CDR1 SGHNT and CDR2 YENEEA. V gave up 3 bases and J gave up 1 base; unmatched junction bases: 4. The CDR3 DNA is TGTGCCAGCAGCTTGGGACTAGCGGGGGGGTGGGGCACAGATACGCAGTATTTT. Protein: CASSLGLAGGWGTDTQYF.

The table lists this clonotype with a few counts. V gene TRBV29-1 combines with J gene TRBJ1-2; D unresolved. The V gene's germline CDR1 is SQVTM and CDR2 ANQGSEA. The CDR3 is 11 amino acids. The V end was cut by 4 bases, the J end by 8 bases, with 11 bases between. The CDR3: CSVATGVGYTF. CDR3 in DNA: TGCAGCGTTGCCACGGGTGTGGGCTACACCTTC.

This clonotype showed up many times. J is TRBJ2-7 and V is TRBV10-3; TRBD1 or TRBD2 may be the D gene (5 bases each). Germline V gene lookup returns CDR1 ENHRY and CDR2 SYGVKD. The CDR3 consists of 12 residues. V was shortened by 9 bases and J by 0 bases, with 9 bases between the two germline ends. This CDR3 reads CAMGTFSYEQYF. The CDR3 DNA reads TGTGCCATGGGGACGTTCTCCTACGAGCAGTACTTC.

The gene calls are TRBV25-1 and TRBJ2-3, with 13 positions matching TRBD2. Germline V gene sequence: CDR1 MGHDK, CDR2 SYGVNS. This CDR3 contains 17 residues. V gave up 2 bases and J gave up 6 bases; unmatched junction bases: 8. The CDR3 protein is CASSEPRLAGGRDTQYF. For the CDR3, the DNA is TGTGCCAGCAGTGAACCCAGACTAGCGGGGGGCCGGGATACGCAGTATTTT.